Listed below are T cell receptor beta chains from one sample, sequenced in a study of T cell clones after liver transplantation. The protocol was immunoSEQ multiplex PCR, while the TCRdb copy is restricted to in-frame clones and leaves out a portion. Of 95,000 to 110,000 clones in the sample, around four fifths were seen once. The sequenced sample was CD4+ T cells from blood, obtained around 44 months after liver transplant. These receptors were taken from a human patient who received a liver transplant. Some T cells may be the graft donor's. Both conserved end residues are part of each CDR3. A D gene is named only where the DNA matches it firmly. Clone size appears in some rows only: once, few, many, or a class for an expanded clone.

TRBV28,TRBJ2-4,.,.,CASSTLPGLVYF,TGTGCCAGCAGTACCCTCCCGGGACTGGTGTACTTC
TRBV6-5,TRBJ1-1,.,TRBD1,CASSPGTEDFF,TGTGCCAGCAGTCCCGGGACAGAGGATTTCTTT
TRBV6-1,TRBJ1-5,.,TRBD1,CASSALVAQGSNQPQHF,TGTGCCAGCAGTGCCCTCGTGGCACAGGGGAGCAATCAGCCCCAGCATTTT
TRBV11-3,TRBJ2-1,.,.,CASSPLGRDEQFF,TGTGCCAGCAGCCCCCTCGGAAGGGATGAGCAGTTCTTC
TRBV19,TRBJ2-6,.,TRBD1,CASSIRQGGGANVLTF,TGTGCCAGTAGTATTCGACAGGGCGGTGGGGCCAACGTCCTGACTTTC
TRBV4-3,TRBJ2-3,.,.,CASSQDASAGKWRTDTQYF,TGCGCCAGCAGCCAAGATGCGTCCGCAGGAAAGTGGAGAACAGATACGCAGTATTTT
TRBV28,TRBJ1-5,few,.,CASTFGSQPQHF,TGTGCCAGCACCTTCGGGAGTCAGCCCCAGCATTTT
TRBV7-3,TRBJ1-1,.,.,CASSLSRGNTEAFF,TGTGCCAGCAGCTTGAGCAGGGGGAACACTGAAGCTTTCTTT
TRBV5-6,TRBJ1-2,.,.,CASSLDGNYGYTF,TGTGCCAGCAGCTTGGACGGGAACTATGGCTACACCTTC
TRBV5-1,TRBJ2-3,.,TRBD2,CASSWGLAGGSTDTQYF,TGCGCCAGCAGCTGGGGACTAGCGGGAGGGTCGACAGATACGCAGTATTTT
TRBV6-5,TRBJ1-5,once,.,CASSYGQNNQPQHF,TGTGCCAGCAGTTACGGACAGAACAATCAGCCCCAGCATTTT
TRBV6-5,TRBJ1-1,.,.,CASSYGRERGNTEAFF,TGTGCCAGCAGTTACGGCAGGGAAAGAGGGAACACTGAAGCTTTCTTT
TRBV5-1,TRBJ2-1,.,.,CASSFNKGLGDEQFF,TGCGCCAGCAGCTTCAATAAGGGCCTCGGCGATGAGCAGTTCTTC
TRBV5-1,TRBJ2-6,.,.,CASSLIVTTGANVLTF,TGCGCCAGCAGCTTGATCGTTACCACTGGGGCCAACGTCCTGACTTTC
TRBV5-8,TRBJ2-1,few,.,CASSLGEGRTQYNEQFF,TGTGCCAGCAGCTTAGGTGAGGGGAGGACACAATACAATGAGCAGTTCTTC
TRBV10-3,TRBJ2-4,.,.,CANPPGGAKNIQYF,TGTGCCAACCCCCCTGGGGGGGCCAAAAACATTCAGTACTTC
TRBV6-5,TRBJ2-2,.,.,CASSFTGHNTGELFF,TGTGCCAGCAGTTTTACTGGCCATAACACCGGGGAGCTGTTTTTT
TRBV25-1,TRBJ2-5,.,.,CASRGEKTQYF,TGTGCCAGCAGGGGGGAAAAGACCCAGTACTTC
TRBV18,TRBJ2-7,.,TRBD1,CASSRLGDRSYEQYF,TGTGCCAGCTCTCGCCTGGGGGACAGATCATACGAGCAGTACTTC
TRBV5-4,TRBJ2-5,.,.,CASSPGTSRETQYF,TGTGCCAGCAGCCCGGGGACGAGCAGGGAGACCCAGTACTTC
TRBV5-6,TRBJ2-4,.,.,CASSSFQAKNIQYF,TGTGCCAGCAGCTCTTTCCAAGCCAAAAACATTCAGTACTTC
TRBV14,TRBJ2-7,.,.,CASSQESARVYEQYF,TGTGCCAGCAGCCAAGAGAGTGCGAGAGTCTACGAGCAGTACTTC
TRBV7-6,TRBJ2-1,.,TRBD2,CASSHRLAGEEQFF,TGTGCCAGCAGTCACCGACTAGCGGGGGAGGAGCAGTTCTTC
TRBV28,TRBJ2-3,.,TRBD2,CASRRAGSTDTQYF,TGTGCCAGCAGGCGAGCGGGGAGCACAGATACGCAGTATTTT
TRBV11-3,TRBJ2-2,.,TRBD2,CASSLNSAGGPTGELFF,TGTGCCAGCAGCTTAAACTCGGCGGGGGGGCCGACCGGGGAGCTGTTTTTT
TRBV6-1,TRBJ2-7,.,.,CASYTVYEQYF,TGTGCCAGCTACACTGTCTACGAGCAGTACTTC
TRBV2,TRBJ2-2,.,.,CASSVDQDTGELFF,TGTGCCAGCAGTGTGGATCAGGACACCGGGGAGCTGTTTTTT
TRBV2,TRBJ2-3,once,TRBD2,CASRSPTAGGPDTQYF,TGTGCCAGCAGGAGCCCGACTGCGGGAGGGCCGGATACGCAGTATTTT
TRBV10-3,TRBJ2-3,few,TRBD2,CAIRPGGLGDTQYF,TGTGCCATCAGACCGGGAGGCCTTGGAGATACGCAGTATTTT
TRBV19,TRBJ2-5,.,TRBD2,CASSLGLVRETQYF,TGTGCCAGTAGCTTGGGACTAGTAAGGGAGACCCAGTACTTC
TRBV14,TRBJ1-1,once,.,CASSQDMDSEAFF,TGTGCCAGCAGCCAAGATATGGACAGCGAAGCTTTCTTT
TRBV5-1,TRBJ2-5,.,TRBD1,CASRAGLTGNKETQYF,TGCGCCAGCAGGGCCGGGCTGACAGGGAATAAAGAGACCCAGTACTTC
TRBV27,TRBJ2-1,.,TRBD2,CASSLRLAREQFF,TGTGCCAGCAGTCTAAGACTAGCGCGGGAGCAGTTCTTC
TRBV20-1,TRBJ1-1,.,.,CSASSLAGAFF,TGCAGTGCTAGCTCTTTGGCGGGAGCTTTCTTT
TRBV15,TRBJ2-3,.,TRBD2,CATSRDRGLAGNTQYF,TGTGCCACCAGCAGAGATCGAGGACTAGCGGGCAATACGCAGTATTTT
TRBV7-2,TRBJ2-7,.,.,CASSFRDAPDEQYF,TGTGCCAGCAGCTTCCGGGACGCCCCCGACGAGCAGTACTTC
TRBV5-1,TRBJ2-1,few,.,CASSLLTSQVSYNEQFF,TGCGCCAGCAGCTTGCTGACTTCGCAGGTGTCCTACAATGAGCAGTTCTTC
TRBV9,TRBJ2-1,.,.,CASSVVEGSGEQFF,TGTGCCAGCAGCGTAGTGGAGGGTTCGGGTGAGCAGTTCTTC
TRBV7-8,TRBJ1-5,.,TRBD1,CASSLAPGGVDQPQHF,TGTGCCAGCAGCTTAGCCCCAGGGGGGGTCGATCAGCCCCAGCATTTT
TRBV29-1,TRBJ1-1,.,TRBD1,CSAGQGAEAFF,TGCAGCGCTGGACAGGGGGCCGAAGCTTTCTTT
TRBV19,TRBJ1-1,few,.,CASSRWMETEAFF,TGTGCCAGTAGTAGGTGGATGGAGACTGAAGCTTTCTTT
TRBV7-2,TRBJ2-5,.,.,CASSLMGQGQETQYF,TGTGCCAGCAGCTTAATGGGGCAGGGGCAAGAGACCCAGTACTTC
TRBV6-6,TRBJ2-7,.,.,CASSYSSSRNWYF,TGTGCCAGCAGTTACTCGTCTAGCCGAAATTGGTACTTC
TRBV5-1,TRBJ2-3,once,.,CASSLARGTDTQYF,TGCGCCAGCAGCTTGGCTAGAGGCACAGATACGCAGTATTTT
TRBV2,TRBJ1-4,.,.,CASSETGSRGEKLFF,TGTGCCAGCAGTGAAACGGGCTCCCGGGGCGAAAAACTGTTTTTT
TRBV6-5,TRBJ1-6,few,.,CASRPPGGGYSPLHF,TGTGCCAGCAGGCCACCGGGAGGGGGTTATTCACCCCTCCACTTT